The T cell receptor (beta chain) under discussion was sequenced for a study of regulatory T cells in long-lasting Graves disease (dated by TCRdb to about 2021). For context, the study as a whole: Persistent Graves' disease was defined as persistently positive TSH receptor autoantibodies together with antithyroid drug treatment for over 5 years. Persistent Graves' disease patients were compared with newly diagnosed Graves' disease patients by peripheral blood TCR sequencing and RNA sequencing. The study was conducted in China and was registered as a clinical trial. A total of roughly 35 samples underwent TCR sequencing: 13 from persistent and 20 from newly diagnosed Graves' disease patients. In the clinical cohort, patients with persistent Graves' disease had used antithyroid drugs for an average of around 9.3 years. Summary of the overall study and its limitations: Peripheral blood alone was examined, since thyroid tissue, which constituted the primary lesion, could not be accessed. More public clonotypes were shared among persistent patients (roughly 2,900) than among newly diagnosed patients (just under 1,000). The authors noted that the small sample size was a limitation that may lower accuracy. Compared with newly diagnosed patients, patients with persistent Graves' disease had lower TCR Shannon entropy and fewer highly expanded clones, which suggests clonal expansion. Sequencing and analysis were limited to the TCR beta chain.

The method was multiplex PCR. Sequencing was carried out with an Illumina HiSeq 4000. iRepertoire HTBI primers and Arm-PCR amplification of CDR3 regions were used to construct TCR beta libraries. Before sequencing, the PCR products underwent gel purification. In the paper's pipeline: Across samples, around 58 TRBV and 13 to 15 TRBJ segments were identified and used for gene usage analysis of CDR3 amino acid clonotypes. COPE and FqMerger were used to merge filtered high-quality paired reads into contigs. BLAST was used to align contigs to IMGT TRBV, TRBD and TRBJ reference genes, with CDR3 defined following IMGT. Highly expanded clones were defined as clonotypes with a frequency above 0.1%. Repertoire diversity was measured by Shannon entropy, and V-J evenness by the Gini coefficient. A clonotype was considered public if more than one individual shared it. The public reads were reanalyzed by TCRdb: fastp trimming at Q25, MiXCR alignment, in-frame beta chains only. Rows with a matching CDR3 protein are joined into one entry that keeps the most common DNA and genes. Here the V and J calls rest on TCRdb's processing, not on the authors' analysis. In all, the sample holds almost 350,000 distinct CDR3 sequences, and about 20% of those were seen once. The ten largest clones represent 25% to 30% of the sample.

This clonotype was counted at least ten times. Its antigen has not been determined. The input lacks base qualities; no much larger clone sits a single base away. The meaning of the sample's time point label: persistent/refractory GD, antithyroid drugs over 5 years with positive TRAb. For both TCR sequencing and RNA sequencing, RNA was extracted from PBMCs using TRIzol. Graves' disease was diagnosed according to American Thyroid Association guidelines. Recruitment of patients was carried out at an endocrinology department in Xi'an, China. Each patient gave 8.5 to 9.5 milliliters of peripheral blood, collected in an EDTA anticoagulant tube. Ficoll Paque Plus density gradient separation was used to isolate PBMCs, and no further T cell sorting was performed. An Agilent 2100 Bioanalyzer and agarose gel were used to assess RNA quality, and a NanoDrop 2000 was used to measure RNA concentration. The clonotype was recovered from a female donor with Graves disease. This sample comprised peripheral blood mononuclear cells (PBMCs), obtained when the disease was refractory, from a patient treated with antithyroid drugs.

The CDR3 protein is CASNPNGPREKLFF. DNA sequence: TGTGCCAGCAACCCAAACGGGCCCCGGGAAAAACTGTTTTTT. In this chain, TRBV6-1 is recombined with TRBJ1-4, with the identity of the D gene unclear. CDR1 is given as MNHNS and CDR2 as SASEGT, both from the germline V gene. The germline ends are 17 bases apart after V is trimmed by 7 bases and J by 8 bases. The CDR3 covers 14 residues, taking in both the cysteine and the phenylalanine. Here the CDR3 DNA is all that survives: 42 bases in frame from base 1.